Listed here are 23 T cell receptor beta chains from one sample, sequenced in a study of technical replicates of blood from a handful of donors. Data came from immunoSEQ multiplex PCR; TCRdb stores just in-frame clones and leaves some out. The sample has approximately 79,000 clones; more than 85% are singletons. The sequencing sample was made of T cells isolated from PBMCs. Receptors were obtained from a human donor in good health.

J is TRBJ2-7 and V is TRBV4-3, with TRBD1 matching over 8 bases. V was pared by 4 bases and J by 7 bases, with 12 bases of the junction left unmatched. This CDR3 region has 15 residues. In germline, CDR1 is LGHNA, CDR2 YSLEER. The DNA for the CDR3 is TGCGCCAGCAGCCCCGGGACAGGCGCCCTTGATGAGCAGTACTTC. Amino acid sequence: CASSPGTGALDEQYF.

A single count supports this clone. This chain uses TRBV5-1 with TRBJ2-5; D unresolved. The length of the CDR3 is 13 residues. Germline lookup yields CDR1 SGHRS and CDR2 YFSETQ. Trimming removed 7 bases at V and 4 bases at J, with 14 bases between. The CDR3 loop reads CASEERPRETQYF. CDR3 bases: TGCGCCAGCGAGGAGAGGCCTAGAGAGACCCAGTACTTC.

The chain links TRBV5-1 to TRBJ2-5; D is unclear. Germline V lookup: CDR1 SGHRS, CDR2 YFSETQ. This CDR3 contains 13 residues. Trimming left V 2 bases short and J 2 bases short, with 7 bases between. In nucleotides, the CDR3 is TGCGCCAGCAGCTTTCCCGGGCAAGAGACCCAGTACTTC. Residues: CASSFPGQETQYF.

V usage is TRBV5-4 and J usage is TRBJ1-2, with D unclear. Germline lookup yields CDR1 SGHNT and CDR2 YYREEE (reference sequence). CDR3 length: 11 residues. The CDR3: CALSPYYGYTF. The DNA of the CDR3 is TGTGCTTTAAGCCCCTACTATGGCTACACCTTC.

This chain joins TRBV5-1 and TRBJ2-7, with D uncertain. This CDR3 has 12 amino acids. The germline V and J ends were trimmed by 1 base and 6 bases, with 8 bases remaining between them. Germline lookup yields CDR1 SGHRS and CDR2 YFSETQ. The CDR3 DNA reads as TGCGCCAGCAGCTTGACGGTCTCCGAGCAGTACTTC. Amino acid sequence: CASSLTVSEQYF.

The chain is built from TRBV29-1 and TRBJ2-1, with D possibly matching TRBD2 (5 bases). Trimming shortened V by 6 bases and J by 9 bases, and 12 bases separated the two germline ends. CDR3 length: 11 residues. The germline V gene encodes CDR1 SQVTM and CDR2 ANQGSEA. The CDR3 protein is CSVLVMGEQFF. CDR3 sequence (DNA): TGCAGCGTACTAGTCATGGGTGAGCAGTTCTTC.

This rearrangement joins TRBV6-1 to TRBJ2-7, with TRBD2 matching 8 bases. CDR1 MNHNS and CDR2 SASEGT come from the germline V gene. The V and J ends lost 3 bases and 4 bases, in that order; junction bases with no gene match: 8. The CDR3 extends over 15 amino acids. DNA for the CDR3: TGTGCCAGCAGTGATTCCCCGGGACTAGTATACGAGCAGTACTTC. This gives the protein CASSDSPGLVYEQYF.

V usage is TRBV10-2 and J usage is TRBJ2-7, with D perhaps TRBD2 (5 bases). The CDR3 is 15 residues long. Germline CDR1 reads WSHSY; CDR2 reads SAAADI. V was shortened by 3 bases and J by 7 bases, with 19 bases between the two germline ends. The CDR3 here is CASSDPLTITGEQYF. CDR3 nucleotide sequence: TGCGCCAGCAGTGATCCACTCACAATAACGGGGGAGCAGTACTTC.

The chain combines TRBV28 with TRBJ1-2; 9 nucleotides line up with TRBD1. Per germline, CDR1 MDHEN and CDR2 SYDVKM. Trimming took 1 base from V and 9 from J; bases not matched to a gene: 18. The CDR3 is made up of 18 amino acids. CDR3 sequence (DNA): TGTGCCAGCAGTTTATCGGCCCCGGGGGGACAGGGAGGGAGGCGCTACACCTTC. Its translation is CASSLSAPGGQGGRRYTF.

The chain joins TRBV6-5 to TRBJ2-7, with D tentatively TRBD1 (6 bases). Germline V gives CDR1 MNHEY, CDR2 SVGAGI. The CDR3 consists of 15 residues. V shed 6 bases and J shed 4 bases, with 19 bases lying between them. CDR3 in DNA: TGTGCCAGCAGCCGTGACAGGCCCTCACCTTACGAGCAGTACTTC. Protein: CASSRDRPSPYEQYF.

The gene calls are TRBV11-3 and TRBJ1-5, with 7 bases matching TRBD1. V trimming: 4 bases; J trimming: 5 bases; junction bases outside the gene matches: 8. The CDR3 runs 15 residues. Germline-derived CDR1 and CDR2 are SGHNT and YENEEA. CDR3 sequence: CASSSIPGQHQPQHF. The DNA for the CDR3 is TGTGCCAGCAGCTCCATCCCGGGACAGCATCAGCCCCAGCATTTT.

This chain links TRBV7-3 with TRBJ2-1; TRBD2 might be the D (6 bases). Germline V lookup: CDR1 SGHTA, CDR2 FQGTGA. The CDR3 has 12 residues. The ends were cut back, 9 bases at V and 5 bases at J, with 11 bases in the middle. CDR3 nucleotides: TGTGCCAGTGGGGACTTTGACAATGAGCAGTTCTTC. Residues: CASGDFDNEQFF.

The rearrangement joins TRBV4-1 to TRBJ1-3; D gene uncertain. This CDR3 region has 14 residues. Trimming took 0 bases from V and 2 from J, leaving 5 bases between them. Germline V CDR1 and CDR2: MGHRA, YSYEKL. The CDR3 spells CASSQERAGNTIYF. CDR3 bases: TGCGCCAGCAGCCAAGAGAGAGCTGGAAACACCATATATTTT.

J is TRBJ2-1 and V is TRBV7-9; 13 positions agree with TRBD2. V lost 5 bases to trimming and J lost 14 bases; unmatched junction nucleotides: 3. This CDR3 spans 12 amino acids. The germline V gene has CDR1 SEHNR and CDR2 FQNEAQ (reference sequence). The CDR3 DNA is TGTGCCAGCAGCGTGGGACTAGCGGGGAAGTTCTTC. Protein sequence: CASSVGLAGKFF.

This chain links TRBV11-3 with TRBJ1-2; D gene unclear. The CDR3 contains 13 residues. The germline V gene has CDR1 SGHNT and CDR2 YENEEA. V lost 1 base and J 3 bases, leaving 6 bases between the germline ends. CDR3 bases: TGTGCCAGCAGCTTAGGCCAGGACTATGGCTACACCTTC. This gives the protein CASSLGQDYGYTF.

The chain's CDR3 is CASSQGQGSEDTEAFF. CDR3 DNA sequence: TGCGCCAGCAGCCAGGGACAGGGTAGTGAAGACACTGAAGCTTTCTTT. The rearrangement uses TRBV10-1 and TRBJ1-1; 9 bases agree with TRBD1. Germline lookup yields CDR1 WNHNN and CDR2 SYGVQD (reference sequence). The length of the CDR3 is 16 residues. J lost 3 bases, V lost 6 bases, and 11 bases had no gene match.

The V and J genes are TRBV27 and TRBJ2-7; 11 bases agree with TRBD1. CDR1 and CDR2 from the germline V gene are MNHEY and SMNVEV (reference sequence). Losses at the gene ends were 9 bases for V and 6 bases for J; bases not matched to a gene: 10. The CDR3 consists of 14 residues. CDR3 region: CASRGGTGGREQYF. CDR3 DNA: TGTGCCAGTAGAGGGGGGACAGGGGGACGCGAGCAGTACTTC.

The V call is TRBV6-4, the J call TRBJ2-1; 8 positions match TRBD2. Germline loops: CDR1 MRHNA, CDR2 SNTAGT. CDR3 size: 17 residues. Trimming at V came to 4 bases and at J to 4 bases, leaving 12 bases not matched to a gene. In DNA form, the CDR3 reads TGTGCCAGCAGTGCCCAACCAACGGGACTAGTTTACAATGAGCAGTTCTTC. It codes for CASSAQPTGLVYNEQFF.

The chain combines TRBV4-3 with TRBJ2-1; 7 bases map to TRBD1. V gave up 2 bases and J gave up 6 bases; unmatched junction bases: 4. The V gene's germline CDR1 is LGHNA and CDR2 YSLEER. The CDR3 has 14 amino acids. DNA for the CDR3: TGCGCCAGCAGCCAACAGTGGGACAGCAATGAGCAGTTCTTC. Residues: CASSQQWDSNEQFF.

The CDR3 sequence: CASSPSTGNQPQHF. The CDR3 region has the DNA TGTGCCAGCAGCCCGTCGACAGGGAATCAGCCCCAGCATTTT. This chain connects TRBV7-9 to TRBJ1-5; 7 positions agree with TRBD1. Germline CDR1 SEHNR, CDR2 FQNEAQ (reference sequence). There are 14 residues in the CDR3. Trimming cost V 5 bases and J 4 bases; bases outside gene matches: 5.

V is TRBV7-2 and J is TRBJ2-7; 8 nucleotides align to TRBD2. The trim removed 3 bases at V and 6 bases at J, leaving 4 bases unmatched. The length of the CDR3 is 13 residues. Germline values: CDR1 SGHTA, CDR2 FQGNSA. For the CDR3, the DNA is TGTGCCAGCAGCTTTGGGACTAGTCCCGAGCAGTACTTC. Translation gives CASSFGTSPEQYF.

The V and J genes are TRBV7-8 and TRBJ1-5; 7 positions agree with TRBD1. The CDR3 runs to 13 residues. With 5 bases clipped from V and 5 bases from J, the junction kept 3 bases outside the gene matches. Germline CDR1 reads SGHVS; CDR2 reads FQNEAQ. CDR3 region: CASSGGTDQPQHF. The CDR3 nucleotides read TGTGCCAGCAGCGGAGGGACAGATCAGCCCCAGCATTTT. The whole variable domain, filled in from reference TRBV7-8 and TRBJ1-5, reads GAGVSQSPRYKVAKRGQDVALRCDPISGHVSLFWYQQALGQGPEFLTYFQNEAQLDKSGLPSDRFFAERPEGSVSTLKIQRTQQEDSAVYLCASSGGTDQPQHFGDGTRLSIL.

The V call is TRBV5-1, the J call TRBJ1-2, with a weak D call TRBD1 (5 bases). The V and J ends lost 0 bases and 6 bases respectively, with 12 bases between them. There are 14 residues in the CDR3. Germline V gives CDR1 SGHRS, CDR2 YFSETQ. CDR3 DNA sequence: TGCGCCAGCAGCTTGGGTGCGGGGGAGCATGGCTACACCTTC. Translated, it gives CASSLGAGEHGYTF.